One T cell receptor (beta chain) is described in this entry. Its antigen is unknown. Germline CDR1 reads MNHNS; CDR2 reads SASEGT. V lost 7 bases and J lost 1, with 8 bases in between. This CDR3 region has 12 residues. Time point here: baseline, week 1 (first vaccination visit). The treatment here: pre-vaccination baseline after standard-of-care therapy. New WHO grade 3 or 4 IDH1-mutant, ATRX-lost astrocytomas were present in all donors. TCRdb's table, derived via immunoSEQ multiplex PCR, lists solely in-frame clones and lacks some. This table holds tens of thousands of clones, around 79% found once. The source of the sample is a study of a mutant IDH1 vaccine in newly diagnosed glioma. For the study at large: Among treated patients, 62.5% were male and around 40% female, and mean age was about 39 years.

Study-wide points: Vaccine-induced responses were seen in approximately 93% of patients, spanning several MHC alleles.

The chain recombines TRBV6-1 with TRBJ2-7, with D hard to call. The source of this sequence is a man in his forties with glioma. Some clones in this sample may be carry-over from other donors' samples. This specimen consisted of PBMCs, obtained from a glioma patient treated with radiotherapy, temozolomide or both. Here the CDR3 reads CASTRFSYEQYF. CDR3 nucleotides: TGTGCCAGCACGAGGTTTTCCTACGAGCAGTACTTC.